Below, 21 T cell receptor beta chains from the same sample are listed, as sequenced in a study of T cell changes during pregnancy in multiple sclerosis. Only in-frame clones appear in the TCRdb table, and some are missing; sequencing was by immunoSEQ multiplex PCR. This repertoire shows about 48,000 clones, 94% found once; its top ten account for approximately 0.49%. The sequencing used CD4+ T cells from peripheral blood mononuclear cells, collected in the first trimester of pregnancy. These receptors originate from a female donor with multiple sclerosis, enrolled in a pregnancy study.

CDR3 nucleotide sequence: TGTGCCAGCAGTGGAGGGTTGAGCATTCTCCATCAGCCCCAGCATTTT. Translation: CASSGGLSILHQPQHF. V is TRBV2 and J is TRBJ1-5; no definite D call. The germline V gene has CDR1 SNHLY and CDR2 FYNNEI. The CDR3 consists of 16 residues. V lost 4 bases and J lost 5, with 18 bases in between.

V and J are TRBV6-6 and TRBJ1-5, with a possible D match to TRBD1 (6 bases). CDR1 is MNHNY and CDR2 is SVGAGI in the germline V gene (reference sequence). The germline V and J ends were trimmed by 6 bases and 6 bases, with 15 bases remaining between them. The CDR3 is 14 residues long. The CDR3 DNA reads TGTGCCAGCAGCCCTCAGGGGCTAGGTCAGCCCCAGCATTTT. Its translation: CASSPQGLGQPQHF.

The CDR3, as DNA: TGTGCCAGTAGTGTACCGGGACATTACAATGAGCAGTTCTTC. It codes for CASSVPGHYNEQFF. The chain employs TRBV19 and TRBJ2-1, with D perhaps matching TRBD1 (6 bases). Trimming shortened V by 5 bases and J by 4 bases, and 12 bases separated the two germline ends. This CDR3 region has 14 residues. Germline V CDR1 and CDR2: LNHDA, SQIVND (reference sequence).

The CDR3, as DNA: TGCGCCAGCAGCTTGGATACAGGATATTCACCCCTCCACTTT. Translation gives CASSLDTGYSPLHF. V usage is TRBV5-1 and J usage is TRBJ1-6, with TRBD1 as a possible D gene (5 bases). V shed 0 bases and J shed 8 bases, with 9 bases lying between them. The CDR3 consists of 14 residues. Germline lookup yields CDR1 SGHRS and CDR2 YFSETQ. The entire variable domain, with the rest obtained from reference TRBV5-1 and TRBJ1-6, is as follows: KAGVTQTPRYLIKTRGQQVTLSCSPISGHRSVSWYQQTPGQGLQFLFEYFSETQRNKGNFPGRFSGRQFSNSRSEMNVSTLELGDSALYLCASSLDTGYSPLHFGNGTRLTVT.

The chain links TRBV6-5 to TRBJ2-7; possibly TRBD1 for D (5 bases). Trimming pared 7 bases from V and 7 bases from J, leaving 11 bases between. The CDR3 has 11 amino acids. CDR1 MNHEY and CDR2 SVGAGI come from the germline V gene. Written as DNA, the CDR3 is TGTGCCAGCACCCAGGGTTTTGAGCAGTACTTC. Amino acids: CASTQGFEQYF.

This clone is a singleton in its sample. V and J are TRBV5-1 and TRBJ1-1; 8 positions match TRBD1. V was clipped by 4 bases and J by 11 bases; unmatched bases: 7. The CDR3 extends over 12 amino acids. CDR1 and CDR2 from the germline V gene are SGHRS and YFSETQ. The CDR3 nucleotides are TGCGCCAGCAGCCGACCGGACAGGGATGCTTTCTTT. Amino acids: CASSRPDRDAFF.

The genes are TRBV10-3 and TRBJ2-3, with D perhaps TRBD2 (5 bases). CDR1 and CDR2 (germline): ENHRY, SYGVKD. The CDR3 totals 13 residues. Trimming cost V 6 bases and J 9 bases, with 16 bases left between them. The CDR3 loop reads CAISLERESTQYF. DNA of the CDR3: TGTGCCATCAGCCTAGAGAGGGAGTCAACGCAGTATTTT.

The chain recombines TRBV11-2 with TRBJ2-5, with D hard to call. CDR3 length equals 12 residues. Germline CDR1 and CDR2: SGHAT and FQNNGV. V was pared by 0 bases and J by 7 bases, with 6 bases between. The DNA of the CDR3 is TGTGCCAGCAGCTTAGAGCTAGGGACCCAGTACTTC. Its translation: CASSLELGTQYF.

The chain has TRBV27 and TRBJ2-7, with a weak D call TRBD2 (5 bases). The CDR3 is 13 residues long. CDR1 and CDR2 (germline): MNHEY, SMNVEV (reference sequence). V was cut by 3 bases and J by 6 bases, with 12 bases left in between. CDR3 nucleotides: TGTGCCAGCAGTTTCTCAAGGGCGGGCGAGCAGTACTTC. As protein: CASSFSRAGEQYF.

The table lists this clone with a count of one. This chain's CDR3 is CASSQTGGRMNTEAFF. The CDR3 DNA follows: TGCGCCAGCAGCCAAACCGGGGGACGGATGAACACTGAAGCTTTCTTT. This chain uses TRBV4-1 with TRBJ1-1; D is perhaps TRBD1 (5 bases). V lost 2 bases and J lost 0, with 13 bases in between. Germline CDR1 reads MGHRA; CDR2 reads YSYEKL. The CDR3 length is 16 residues.

The chain combines TRBV2 with TRBJ1-2; 7 positions match TRBD1. Germline CDR1 SNHLY, CDR2 FYNNEI. The V gene end was trimmed by 8 bases and the J gene end by 2 bases; junction bases not matched to a gene: 11. The CDR3 spans 15 residues. The DNA for the CDR3 is TGTGCCAGCTCTGGCCCATTGACAGGGAACTATGGCTACACCTTC. This gives the protein CASSGPLTGNYGYTF.

This chain joins TRBV5-1 and TRBJ2-2; 14 bases match TRBD2. This CDR3 contains 19 residues. V lost 3 bases to trimming and J lost 1 base; unmatched junction nucleotides: 8. The germline CDR1 and CDR2 sequences are SGHRS and YFSETQ. The CDR3 region has the DNA TGCGCCAGCAGCTCACTCCCGGGACTAGCGGGGGAGAACACCGGGGAGCTGTTTTTT. It specifies CASSSLPGLAGENTGELFF.

This sequence joins TRBV23-1 and TRBJ1-4; tentatively, D is TRBD1 (5 bases). TRBV23-1 is placed among ORFs of uncertain function. V lost 6 bases and J 8 bases, leaving 13 bases between the germline ends. This CDR3 has 13 amino acids. In nucleotides, the CDR3 is TGCGCCAGCAGCCGGACCCGGGGGGAAAAACTGTTTTTT. This translates into CASSRTRGEKLFF.

The chain recombines TRBV9 with TRBJ2-1; tentatively, D is TRBD1 (6 bases). CDR1 and CDR2 (germline): SGDLS, YYNGEE. With 3 bases removed from V and 1 base from J, the gap between germline ends came to 14 bases. The CDR3 length is 16 residues. The CDR3 nucleotides read TGTGCCAGCAGCGAACCCAGGGGAAAGTCCTACAATGAGCAGTTCTTC. It codes for CASSEPRGKSYNEQFF. Looking up the rest from reference TRBV9 and TRBJ2-1 gives the full variable domain: DSGVTQTPKHLITATGQRVTLRCSPRSGDLSVYWYQQSLDQGLQFLIQYYNGEERAKGNILERFSAQQFPDLHSELNLSSLELGDSALYFCASSEPRGKSYNEQFFGPGTRLTVL.

The CDR3 reads CASSPPVNTEAFF. The CDR3 DNA sequence: TGTGCCAGCTCACCACCCGTGAACACTGAAGCTTTCTTT. The chain links TRBV18 to TRBJ1-1; D is ambiguous. Trimming pared 0 bases from V and 0 bases from J, leaving 2 bases between. The CDR3 has 13 residues. Germline CDR1 KGHSH, CDR2 LQKENI.

The rearrangement links TRBV5-6 to TRBJ1-1, with TRBD1 matching 11 bases. Germline-derived CDR1 and CDR2 are SGHDT and YYEEEE. J lost 5 bases, V lost 1 base, and 7 bases had no gene match. The CDR3 is 16 residues long. The CDR3 DNA follows: TGTGCCAGCAGCTTGTACGTAGGGACAGGGGGGACTGAAGCTTTCTTT. It encodes CASSLYVGTGGTEAFF.

This rearrangement joins TRBV9 to TRBJ2-3; 9 bases are a match to TRBD2. The CDR3 has 17 amino acids. Trimming took 4 bases from V and 0 from J; bases not matched to a gene: 9. Looked up from germline, CDR1 is SGDLS and CDR2 is YYNGEE. CDR3 in DNA: TGTGCCAGCAGCATCCAACTAGCGGGTTATAGCACAGATACGCAGTATTTT. Translating it yields CASSIQLAGYSTDTQYF.

A single count supports this clone. This chain uses TRBV6-5 with TRBJ1-4; D not resolved. Germline CDR1 is MNHEY and CDR2 is SVGAGI. The CDR3 runs to 15 residues. V lost 0 bases to trimming and J lost 8 bases, with 13 bases between them. The CDR3 DNA is TGTGCCAGCAGTTACTCGGGGAGGCGTAAAGAAAAACTGTTTTTT. Encoded protein: CASSYSGRRKEKLFF.

J is TRBJ2-5 and V is TRBV5-1; tentatively, D is TRBD1 (5 bases). Trimming left V 0 bases short and J 3 bases short, with 12 bases between. The CDR3 length is 15 residues. Germline-derived CDR1 and CDR2 are SGHRS and YFSETQ. The CDR3 reads CASSLDGRAEETQYF. The CDR3 region has the DNA TGCGCCAGCAGCTTGGACGGCAGGGCGGAAGAGACCCAGTACTTC.

This sequence joins TRBV27 and TRBJ2-3; 7 bases fit TRBD1. The CDR3 totals 14 residues. Germline V lookup: CDR1 MNHEY, CDR2 SMNVEV (reference sequence). V lost 4 bases, J lost 2 bases, and 3 bases stayed unmatched. CDR3 DNA: TGTGCCAGCAGTTCGACAGGGATCACAGATACGCAGTATTTT. This sequence encodes CASSSTGITDTQYF.

The V call is TRBV4-2, the J call TRBJ2-1, with a weak D call TRBD2 (6 bases). Germline CDR1 is LGHNA and CDR2 is YNFKEQ. V was shortened by 4 bases and J by 4 bases, with 8 bases between the two germline ends. There are 13 residues in the CDR3. CDR3 protein: CASSPREYNEQFF. The CDR3 bases are TGTGCCAGCAGCCCCCGGGAGTACAATGAGCAGTTCTTC.